This TCR beta chain was captured by sequencing in a study of regulatory T cells in long-lasting Graves disease. The V gene end was trimmed by 6 bases and the J gene end by 8 bases; junction bases not matched to a gene: 8. The CDR3 has 13 residues. Germline-derived CDR1 and CDR2 are SNHLY and FYNNEI. Relying on iRepertoire HTBI primers and Arm-PCR of CDR3 regions, the team built TCR beta libraries. A single record per CDR3 protein comes from TCRdb applying MiXCR to the multiplex PCR reads. The table records a few hundred thousand distinct CDR3 sequences, roughly 24% of them present only once. Time point: persistent/refractory GD, antithyroid drugs over 5 years with positive TRAb. PBMC-derived RNA was used for the TCR library. There are many counts of this clonotype.

V gene TRBV2 combines with J gene TRBJ1-2; 8 bases match TRBD1. This sequence originates from a woman aged 40-49 years with Graves disease. Here the sequenced sample was peripheral blood mononuclear cells (PBMCs), taken when the disease was refractory, from a patient treated with antithyroid drugs. This CDR3 is CASRTGDLRGYTF. The CDR3 nucleotides are TGTGCCAGCAGGACAGGGGACCTGAGGGGCTACACCTTC.